A selection of T cell receptor beta chains follows, all from one sample in a study of T cells in Graves' hyperthyroidism and ophthalmopathy. TCRdb reanalysed the multiplex PCR reads using MiXCR and keeps one entry per CDR3 protein. The repertoire holds hundreds of thousands of distinct CDR3 sequences, with 13% to 15% as singletons. Sequences were obtained from blood. All receptors derive from a woman between 18 and 29 years old with Graves' hyperthyroidism. Both conserved end residues are part of each CDR3. The order of the fields is CDR3 length, V gene, D gene, clone size, J gene, CDR3 DNA, CDR3 protein. A D gene is named only where the DNA matches it firmly. Part of the rows lack a size; the others show once, few, many or a class for expanded clones.

>15|TRBV6-1|TRBD2|few|TRBJ2-1
TGTGCCAGCGGGACTAGCGGGAGTGCCTACAATGAGCAGTTCTTC
CASGTSGSAYNEQFF
>14|TRBV12-3/TRBV12-4|-|many|TRBJ1-2
TGTGCCAGCACCCCCGGGCCGTCTAACTATGGCTACACCTTC
CASTPGPSNYGYTF
>15|TRBV20-1|TRBD2|few|TRBJ2-1
TGCAGTGCTAGAGCGGGGGGTAGCGGGTCGAATGAGCAGTTCTTC
CSARAGGSGSNEQFF
>13|TRBV6-1|-|few|TRBJ2-7
TGTGCCAGCAGTTCTGTGGACTCCTACGAGCAGTACTTC
CASSSVDSYEQYF
>18|TRBV5-1|-|-|TRBJ1-1
TGCGCCAGCAGCTTGGCCGTGGCAGGGAGAAAAATGAACACTGAAGCTTTCTTT
CASSLAVAGRKMNTEAFF
>15|TRBV2|-|many|TRBJ2-7
TGTGCCAGCAGTGCGGGCTTTCCCATTTCCTACGAGCAGTACTTC
CASSAGFPISYEQYF
>14|TRBV6-2/TRBV6-3|-|-|TRBJ2-1
TGTGCCAGCGCGCACTCGGGCCTCTACAATGAGCAGTTCTTC
CASAHSGLYNEQFF
>14|TRBV28|-|-|TRBJ1-2
TGTGCCAGCAGTTTAGGTTGGGGGGACTATGGCTACACCTTC
CASSLGWGDYGYTF
>11|TRBV28|-|many|TRBJ2-3
TGTGCCAGCAGAAAGACAGATACGCAGTATTTT
CASRKTDTQYF
>14|TRBV7-9|-|many|TRBJ2-1
TGTGCCAGCAGCATCTCCATGGGGGGAAATGAGCAGTTCTTC
CASSISMGGNEQFF
>14|TRBV6-1|-|-|TRBJ1-5
TGTGCCAGCAGATTTACGGGAGACAATCAGCCCCAGCATTTT
CASRFTGDNQPQHF
>17|TRBV4-1|TRBD2|-|TRBJ2-2
TGCGCCAGCAGCTCCCCACTAGGGGCGGGAGGGACCGGGGAGCTGTTTTTT
CASSSPLGAGGTGELFF
>14|TRBV20-1|-|-|TRBJ2-2
TGCAGTGCTAGTAGGACACAAAACACCGGGGAGCTGTTTTTT
CSASRTQNTGELFF
>16|TRBV18|-|many|TRBJ2-7
TGTGCCAGCTCATCCTCCCGTGGCGATTCGTCCTACGAGCAGTACTTC
CASSSSRGDSSYEQYF
>16|TRBV24-1|TRBD1|many|TRBJ1-5
TGTGCCACCAGTGATCGCACCCGGGACAGGGATCAGCCCCAGCATTTT
CATSDRTRDRDQPQHF
>17|TRBV19|-|-|TRBJ1-5
TGTGCCAGTAGTATAGGAGTGTCCAGGGTGTGGTTTCAGCCCCAGCATTTT
CASSIGVSRVWFQPQHF
>16|TRBV11-2|-|many|TRBJ2-3
TGTGCCAGCAGCTTACCCATATCACCCAGCACAGATACGCAGTATTTT
CASSLPISPSTDTQYF
>14|TRBV20-1|TRBD2|-|TRBJ2-3
TGCAGTGCACAAACTAGCGGGAGCACAGATACGCAGTATTTT
CSAQTSGSTDTQYF
>15|TRBV11-2|TRBD1|many|TRBJ1-1
TGTGCCAGCAGCTTATGGGTCAGGGGGCTGACTGAAGCTTTCTTT
CASSLWVRGLTEAFF